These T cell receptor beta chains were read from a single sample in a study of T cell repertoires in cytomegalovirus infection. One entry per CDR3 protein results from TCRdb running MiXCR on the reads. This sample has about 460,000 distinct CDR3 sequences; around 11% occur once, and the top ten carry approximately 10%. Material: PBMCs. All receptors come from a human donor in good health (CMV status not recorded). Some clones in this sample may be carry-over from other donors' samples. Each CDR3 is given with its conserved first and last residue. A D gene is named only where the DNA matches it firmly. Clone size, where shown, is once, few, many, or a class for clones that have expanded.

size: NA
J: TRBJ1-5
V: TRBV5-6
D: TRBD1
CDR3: CASAYRGEARPQHF
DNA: TGTGCCTCCGCCTACAGGGGGGAAGCCAGGCCCCAGCATTTT

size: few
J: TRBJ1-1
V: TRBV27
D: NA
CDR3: CASATGGNTEAFF
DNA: TGTGCCAGCGCAACCGGCGGGAACACTGAAGCTTTCTTT

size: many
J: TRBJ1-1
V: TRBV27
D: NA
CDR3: CASSLSWEVTEAFF
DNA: TGTGCCAGCAGTTTATCGTGGGAGGTCACTGAAGCTTTCTTT

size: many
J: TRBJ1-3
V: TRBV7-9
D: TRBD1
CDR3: CASSLSGGTGNTIYF
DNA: TGTGCCAGCAGCTTATCAGGGGGGACTGGAAACACCATATATTTT

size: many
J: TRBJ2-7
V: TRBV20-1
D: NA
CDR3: CSARPLQAASYEQYF
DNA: TGCAGTGCTAGACCTCTCCAGGCCGCTTCCTACGAGCAGTACTTC

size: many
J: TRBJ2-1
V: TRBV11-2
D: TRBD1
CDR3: CASSVIEDRAYEQFF
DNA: TGTGCCAGCAGCGTCATCGAGGACAGGGCCTATGAGCAGTTCTTC

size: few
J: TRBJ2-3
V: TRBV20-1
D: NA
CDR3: CSGTKLGTALTDTQYF
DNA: TGCAGTGGGACTAAATTGGGGACCGCCCTCACAGATACGCAGTATTTT

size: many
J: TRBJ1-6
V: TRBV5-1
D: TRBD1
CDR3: CASSLDLRDRYSPLHF
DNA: TGCGCCAGCAGCTTGGATCTCCGGGACAGATATTCACCCCTCCACTTT

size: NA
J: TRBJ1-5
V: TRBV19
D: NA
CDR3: CASSITNSLNQPQHF
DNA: TGTGCCAGTAGTATAACGAACAGCCTGAATCAGCCCCAGCATTTT

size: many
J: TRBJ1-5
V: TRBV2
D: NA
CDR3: CASSERTDNQPQHF
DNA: TGTGCCAGCAGTGAACGGACGGATAATCAGCCCCAGCATTTT

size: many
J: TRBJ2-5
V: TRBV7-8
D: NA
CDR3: CASSSLGTLQETQYF
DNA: TGTGCCAGCAGCTCCTTAGGGACACTCCAAGAGACCCAGTACTTC

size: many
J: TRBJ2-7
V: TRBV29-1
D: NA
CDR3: CSVESGTYEQYF
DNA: TGCAGCGTTGAGTCAGGAACCTACGAGCAGTACTTC

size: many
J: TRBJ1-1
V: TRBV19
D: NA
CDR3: CASNRNWARGTEAFF
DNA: TGTGCCAGTAACCGTAATTGGGCCCGGGGGACTGAAGCTTTCTTT

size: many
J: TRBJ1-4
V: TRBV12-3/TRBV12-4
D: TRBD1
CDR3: CASSLTGGGYEKLFF
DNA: TGTGCCAGCAGTTTGACAGGGGGCGGTTATGAAAAACTGTTTTTT

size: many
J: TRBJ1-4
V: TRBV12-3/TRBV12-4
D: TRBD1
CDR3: CASSPRQGLREKLFF
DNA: TGTGCCAGCAGCCCCCGACAGGGACTTCGCGAAAAACTGTTTTTT

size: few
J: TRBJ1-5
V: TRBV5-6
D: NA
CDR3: CASSLAMEGWQPQHF
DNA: TGTGCCAGCAGCTTGGCTATGGAGGGATGGCAGCCCCAGCATTTT

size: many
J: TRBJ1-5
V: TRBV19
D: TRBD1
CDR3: CASSPGGGRRNQPQHF
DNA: TGTGCCAGTAGCCCAGGGGGGGGCCGCCGCAATCAGCCCCAGCATTTT

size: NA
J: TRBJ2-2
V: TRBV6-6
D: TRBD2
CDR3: CASRDSGRGTGELFF
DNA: TGTGCCAGCAGGGATAGCGGGAGGGGCACCGGGGAGCTGTTTTTT

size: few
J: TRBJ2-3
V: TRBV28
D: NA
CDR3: CASSYAGAGAADTQYF
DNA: TGTGCCAGCAGCTACGCAGGGGCGGGAGCGGCAGATACGCAGTATTTT

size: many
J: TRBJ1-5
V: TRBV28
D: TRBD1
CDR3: CASGQGATGNQPQHF
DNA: TGTGCCAGTGGACAGGGGGCGACGGGAAATCAGCCCCAGCATTTT